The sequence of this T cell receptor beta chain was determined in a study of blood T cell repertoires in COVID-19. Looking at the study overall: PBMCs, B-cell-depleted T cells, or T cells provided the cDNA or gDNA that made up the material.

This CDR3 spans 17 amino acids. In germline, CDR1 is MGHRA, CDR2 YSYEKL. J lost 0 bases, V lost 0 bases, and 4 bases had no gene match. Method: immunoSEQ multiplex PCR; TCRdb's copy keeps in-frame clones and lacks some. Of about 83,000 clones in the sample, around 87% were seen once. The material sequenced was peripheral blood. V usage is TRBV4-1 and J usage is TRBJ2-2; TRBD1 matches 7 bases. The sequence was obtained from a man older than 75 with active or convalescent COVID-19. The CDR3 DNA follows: TGCGCCAGCAGCCAAGAGTACAGGGGCGCGAACACCGGGGAGCTGTTTTTT. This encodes CASSQEYRGANTGELFF.